This T cell receptor beta chain was sequenced for a study of blood T cell repertoires in COVID-19. On the study more broadly: Samples came from the United States, Italy and Spain, spanning acute and convalescent COVID-19. T cells, B-cell-depleted T cells, or PBMCs supplied cDNA or gDNA.

Germline CDR1 and CDR2: MGHRA and YSYEKL. V shed 1 base, J shed 3 bases, and the junction held 6 bases outside the gene matches. The CDR3 is 16 amino acids. In the source study's methods: Nucleated cell counts were estimated from reference gene primer amplification. Using immunoSEQ multiplex PCR, the repertoire was profiled, and TCRdb retains in-frame clones only, with some absent. The V and J calls and clone size were taken over from that table, and D and trimming were inferred from the DNA. The sample yields approximately 210,000 clones, roughly four fifths seen once. Source material: peripheral blood. This chain links TRBV4-1 with TRBJ2-3, with 8 nucleotides matching TRBD2. This clonotype originated in a woman between 50 and 59 years old with active or convalescent COVID-19. For the CDR3, the DNA is TGCGCCAGCAGCCAAGTTGGGGCTAGCGGGACAGATACGCAGTATTTT. This gives the protein CASSQVGASGTDTQYF.